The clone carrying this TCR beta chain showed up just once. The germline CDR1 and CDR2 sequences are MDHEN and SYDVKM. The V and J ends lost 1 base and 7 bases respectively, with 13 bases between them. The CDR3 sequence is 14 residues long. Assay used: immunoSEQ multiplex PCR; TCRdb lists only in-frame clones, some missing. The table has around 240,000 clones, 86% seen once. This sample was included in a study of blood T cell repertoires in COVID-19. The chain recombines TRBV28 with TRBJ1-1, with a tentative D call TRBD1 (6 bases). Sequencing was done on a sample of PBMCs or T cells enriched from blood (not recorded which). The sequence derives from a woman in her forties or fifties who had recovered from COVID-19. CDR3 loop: CASSLLRGSVEAFF. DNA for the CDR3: TGTGCCAGCAGTTTATTGAGGGGGTCAGTTGAAGCTTTCTTT.